These 5 T cell receptor beta chains were all obtained from the same sample, sequenced in a study of beta chain features in type 1 diabetes. Study-level points and caveats: For Type 1 diabetes patients, all four CD4+ subsets carried TCRB CDR3s that were moderately but significantly shorter.

Reverse transcribing all isolated RNA meant expressed TCRB transcripts were sequenced. Produced via immunoSEQ multiplex PCR; TCRdb's table is partial and in-frame only. The sample carries over 150,000 clones, 10% recorded once. The antigens these receptors bind are not known. The sample comprised central memory CD4+ T cells from blood. The receptors were sampled from a man younger than 40 with type 1 diabetes.

This clone occurred a few times. The V and J genes are TRBV5-1 and TRBJ2-7; possibly TRBD1 for D (6 bases). CDR1 SGHRS and CDR2 YFSETQ come from the germline V gene. This CDR3 contains 14 residues. Trimming took off 0 bases at V and 6 bases at J, with 13 bases between the two ends. The CDR3 sequence is CASSLGTVTSEQYF. CDR3 in DNA: TGCGCCAGCAGCTTGGGGACAGTTACCTCCGAGCAGTACTTC.

V usage is TRBV2 and J usage is TRBJ1-2; weak D call: TRBD1 (5 bases). The CDR3 consists of 14 residues. Germline CDR1 and CDR2: SNHLY and FYNNEI. Trimming cost V 7 bases and J 3 bases, with 15 bases left between them. DNA for the CDR3: TGTGCCAGCAAGGCAGGGTCGTACGACTATGGCTACACCTTC. Amino acids: CASKAGSYDYGYTF.

Only a few counts were recorded for this clone. The genes are TRBV30 and TRBJ2-2, with D tentatively TRBD2 (5 bases). This CDR3 has 14 residues. Trimming cost V 5 bases and J 1 base, with 11 bases left between them. In germline, CDR1 is GTSNPN, CDR2 SVGIG (reference sequence). CDR3 loop: CAWEGGRNTGELFF. DNA of the CDR3: TGTGCCTGGGAGGGCGGGCGGAACACCGGGGAGCTGTTTTTT.

The rearrangement uses TRBV11-3 and TRBJ2-4; 7 nucleotides align to TRBD2. The CDR3 runs 14 residues. Trimming removed 2 bases from V and 9 bases from J; junction bases left unmatched: 7. CDR1 is SGHNT and CDR2 is YENEEA in the germline V gene. The DNA of the CDR3 is TGTGCCAGCAGCTTACAAGAGGGAGGGGTCATTCAGTACTTC. This translates into CASSLQEGGVIQYF.

There are a few counts of this clone. V gene TRBV2 combines with J gene TRBJ2-1; the match to TRBD2 covers 10 bases. This CDR3 spans 14 amino acids. V shed 5 bases, J shed 4 bases, and the junction held 2 bases outside the gene matches. Germline assignment: CDR1 SNHLY and CDR2 FYNNEI. The CDR3 nucleotides read TGTGCCAGCAGTCGGACTAGCGGATACAATGAGCAGTTCTTC. This gives the protein CASSRTSGYNEQFF.